This T cell receptor (beta chain) was sequenced in a study of cytomegalovirus exposure and HLA in healthy donors (dated 2017 in TCRdb). For context, the study as a whole: According to an earlier analysis of 450 to 650 of the donors, 150 million to 200 million T cells yielded 100 million or so unique TCR beta sequences and about 300 Gb of sequence data. Genome-wide SNP genotypes for about 60% of the roughly 700 donors were used in a later genetic analysis, which treated that subset as a discovery cohort. To predict cytomegalovirus infection status, the study combined high-throughput TCR immunosequencing, statistical association of individual TCRs with disease status, and machine learning. Typing coverage differed by locus: A, B, C, DRB1 and DQB1 were typed in about 629-640 donors, DQA1 in 500 to 550, DPA1 in approximately 600, and DPB1 in just under 480. The study profiled the T cell repertoires of under 850 subjects by immunosequencing and related them to cytomegalovirus serostatus. Among almost 400 genotyped donors of the cohort, an average of around 240,000 unique TCR beta nucleotide sequences were sequenced per donor, around 20% of them non-productive. The later analysis used no new phenotypic data to find candidate immune exposures, relying instead on TCR beta sequences and their occurrence across donors. The study was designed to test whether signatures of past pathogen exposure could be identified by cataloging public T cell receptors. Among the roughly 400 genotyped donors, around 81% belonged to the genetic ancestry cluster associated with self-reported Caucasian donors. A handful of DR-DQ haplotypes were treated as single units for association and clustering because of strong linkage in the cohort. A later analysis re-examined previously published TCR beta repertoires from 500 to 700 donors and added high-resolution HLA genotyping to investigate patterns of TCR occurrence. HLA typing covered class I and class II loci at four-digit resolution. All discovery cohort repertoires had been generated using a single sequencing platform. Approximately 310 gigabases of sequencing data and around 85 million unique TCR sequences made up an early release that covered over 550 HLA-typed donors. To decide whether each TCR beta V gene segment behaved as functional or pseudogenic, an earlier analysis of 587 of the donors relied on high-throughput TCR beta sequencing. In addition to the first cohort of 650 to 800 subjects, a separate validation cohort of 100 to 150 different subjects was used. Alongside the repertoire data, information on donor age, sex, ethnicity and CMV serostatus was compiled. Study-level results and caveats: A later genetic analysis associated a missense DCLRE1C variant with V-gene and J-gene trimming of TCR beta chains, and an independent cohort replicated the association. A further reported finding was that TCR beta sequences accurately predicted the HLA-A and HLA-B alleles for most subjects in the first cohort. Because the 87-base-pair reads could not distinguish some IMGT-functional V segments, including TRBV6-2 and TRBV6-3, those segments were excluded. Across donors, most TCR sequences were observed very rarely, whereas some public TCRs were present in many individuals. In this cohort, only TCR beta chains were sequenced, and detectable features were limited by the absence of alpha or paired-chain data. A later analysis found that HLA-associated TCR beta chains were more clonally expanded and had lower generation probabilities than equally common non-associated chains. A few of the identified cytomegalovirus-associated TCR beta chains were confirmed in vitro to be specific for cytomegalovirus antigens. Correlated functional status among segregating V segments might be attributable to linkage disequilibrium, but an unknown experimental factor could not be ruled out. In a later analysis, several top co-occurrence clusters were reported to appear linked to parvovirus B19, influenza, CMV and Epstein-Barr virus. Most CMV-associated TCR beta chains appeared to be HLA-restricted in a later analysis, and the HLA associations seemed to be driven largely by CMV exposure. A later genetic analysis reported fewer N-insertions in productive TCRs among donors in an Asian-associated ancestry cluster than the 666-donor mean. In the study, about 150 TCR beta chains were listed as associated with cytomegalovirus. Because counts were too low, approximately 15 rarely observed V segments, including chromosome 9 orphons, were excluded from the earlier analysis of about 500 of the donors. Cytomegalovirus status was reported to be diagnosed by the classifier with high specificity and sensitivity in both the original and validation cohorts. The authors suggested that the approach could potentially be generalized to other disease states and immunological phenotypes. Strong co-occurrence of HLA alleles, especially DR and DQ, made assigning TCR associations to individual alleles difficult. In a later analysis, TCR association rates were found to vary across HLA loci, with the most associated TCRs seen for DRB1 alleles and the fewest for HLA-C alleles. Sequencing depth was assumed to be roughly uniform across donors in the presence/absence analyses, though that assumption may not hold. CMV serostatus was the only immune exposure information available for the cohort. Because some donors lacked HLA typing at each locus, the association tests relied only on the typed subset. A cluster of highly shared sequence variants was judged likely to be a technical artifact of the sequencing pipeline. In a later analysis, some 17,000 TCR beta sequences were associated with specific HLA alleles at a false discovery rate of 0.05. In an earlier analysis of approximately 600 of the donors, most TCR beta V segments were observed in productive rearrangements about 90% or about 30% of the time, broadly matching IMGT annotations.

The cohort comprised several hundred healthy bone marrow donors. All cohort members were sampled while nominally healthy, although unrecorded immune exposures were likely present. The donor tested CMV seropositive and was one of the 289 seropositive cohort members. Every donor gave a peripheral blood sample, and the peripheral blood mononuclear cells from that sample were used for TCR beta sequencing. Genomic DNA extraction from the blood cell samples was performed with the Qiagen DNeasy Blood Extraction Kit. To prepare the library, the immunoSEQ multiplex PCR assay was applied. For the multiplex PCR, a mixture combining 60 forward primers for TCR Vbeta segments and 13 reverse primers for TCR Jbeta segments was used. A multiplex PCR assay on genomic DNA amplified the CDR3 region of rearranged TCR beta genes. Amplified TCR beta libraries were sequenced as 87-base-pair reads on the Illumina HiSeq System. Per the source publication's procedure: A later analysis counted around 72 million unique TCR beta chains across the 670 or so repertoires, and some 11 million of these chains were shared by at least two donors. Raw reads were error-corrected and collapsed into unique sequences with a nearest-neighbor algorithm that merged closely related sequences to remove PCR and sequencing errors. V, D and J gene segments were assigned by aligning CDR3 sequences to IMGT reference sequences. For a sequence to be retained, a match of at least six nucleotides was required to both a V gene segment and a J gene segment. Rearrangements were classified as productive when the CDR3 lacked stop codons and remained in frame with V and J, and all other rearrangements were classified as non-productive. Following IMGT convention, CDR3 was defined as the stretch from the second conserved V-encoded cysteine to the conserved J-encoded phenylalanine. The earlier analysis of more than 450 of the donors excluded sequences that lacked an unambiguous match to a single V gene segment. An earlier analysis of a few hundred of the donors called V segments functional above 56.7% productive rearrangements and segregating when the between-donor standard deviation exceeded 5%. A statistical classification framework was built to diagnose cytomegalovirus status from the catalog of TCR beta chain sequences. A later analysis assigned V and J genes by comparing TCR nucleotide sequences with IMGT/GENE-DB human TR gene sequences. A later analysis assigned CDR3 sequences and most-parsimonious VDJ recombination scenarios with the TCRdist pipeline. In a later analysis, each TCR beta chain was defined by its CDR3 amino acid sequence together with its V-gene family, and reads without a unique V-gene family were excluded. As a way to deal with suspected cross-contamination and a sequencing artifact, a later analysis dropped approximately 570 nucleotide sequences that were highly shared and had low generation probability. For each public chain, a later analysis derived a clonal expansion index from normalized ranks of inferred template counts within each repertoire. Generation probabilities in a later analysis came from a VDJ recombination model fitted to out-of-frame rearrangements, and those results were checked against IGoR. Hypergeometric tests were used in a later analysis to score TCR-TCR, TCR-HLA and TCR-CMV co-occurrence, with a repertoire-size bias correction applied to the TCR pairs. To estimate false discovery rates, a later analysis permuted the HLA or CMV assignments 20 times. In a later analysis, co-occurring TCRs were grouped using DBSCAN, with TCRdist sequence similarity added in when clustering inside HLA-allele-positive subsets. Repertoires with fewer than 30,000 or more than 120,000 public chains were left out of co-occurrence clustering, as were about five repertoires with anomalous nucleotide sharing. TCRdb retrieved this table from immuneACCESS and kept in-frame rearrangements only. Not all clones are present; in checked studies, unresolved V genes account for under half, and no reason is known for the remainder. V and J calls and clone size follow that table, whereas D and trimming were derived from the DNA. The sample yields around 130,000 clones; 74% were counted once. The ten largest clones capture more than 6% of the sample.

The junction shows trimming of 4 bases on V and 2 bases on J, plus 19 bases between the germline ends. CDR1 and CDR2 were assigned from the germline V gene as SGHRS and YFSETQ. Its CDR3 holds 16 amino acids, cysteine through phenylalanine. The read is trimmed to its CDR3 DNA, 48 bases read in frame from base 1. Concerning this clone itself: What antigen it recognizes has not been identified. Base-call qualities are not available, and no considerably larger clone is one nucleotide away.

The rearranged chain carries TRBV5-1 and TRBJ2-7; TRBD1 could be the D gene, as 5 bases match. The sequencing input was PBMCs. This clonotype originated in a man aged 35 to 55 in good health and CMV-seropositive. The encoded CDR3 is CASSKTLQGTTYEQYF. The nucleotide sequence reads as follows: TGCGCCAGCAGCAAAACGTTGCAGGGAACCACCTACGAGCAGTACTTC.